The 12 T cell receptor beta chains below all came from one sample that was sequenced in a study of regulatory T cells in long-lasting Graves disease. This sample's time point: persistent/refractory GD, antithyroid drugs over 5 years with positive TRAb. Researchers made the TCR library from RNA that was extracted from PBMCs. Arm-PCR of CDR3 regions and iRepertoire HTBI primers were used to build TCR beta libraries. Via MiXCR, TCRdb re-called the multiplex PCR reads, giving one row per CDR3 protein. There are 700,000 or so distinct CDR3 sequences in the sample; 30% occur only once, and 40% to 50% lies in the top ten. This specimen was peripheral blood mononuclear cells (PBMCs), taken when the disease was refractory, from a patient treated with antithyroid drugs. The source is a female donor with Graves disease.

This clonotype occurred many times. J is TRBJ1-5 and V is TRBV27; the D is unclear. Trimming removed 7 bases at V and 6 bases at J, with 19 bases between. Germline V gene sequence: CDR1 MNHEY, CDR2 SMNVEV (reference sequence). The CDR3 loop spans 15 amino acids. The CDR3 protein is CASMSPRELGQPQHF. The CDR3 DNA is TGTGCCAGCATGAGCCCTCGGGAGTTGGGTCAGCCCCAGCATTTT.

This clonotype was recorded once. A much larger clone lies one base from this, so it may be a read error. This rearrangement joins TRBV5-1 to TRBJ1-4, with D unclear. This CDR3 contains 14 residues. V was clipped by 0 bases and J by 5 bases, with 8 bases between them. Looked up from germline, CDR1 is SGHRS and CDR2 is YFSETQ. The DNA of the CDR3 is TGCGCCAGCAGCTTGGATAGGAGGAATGAAAAACTGTTTTTT. Translation gives CASSLDRRNEKLFF.

This sequence joins TRBV29-1 and TRBJ1-2; a possible D gene is TRBD1 (5 bases). This CDR3 is 14 amino acids long. Germline CDR1 reads SQVTM; CDR2 reads ANQGSEA. V dropped 2 bases and J dropped 4 bases, with 14 bases sitting between them. The CDR3 DNA reads as TGCAGCGTTGAACGACGAGGGACCTCCTATGGCTACACCTTC. This codes for CSVERRGTSYGYTF.

This clonotype showed up many times. The chain joins TRBV6-2 or TRBV6-3 to TRBJ1-5, with 7 nucleotides matching TRBD1. The germline V gene has CDR1 MNHEY and CDR2 SVGEGT. This CDR3 is 15 amino acids long. The junction had 5 bases not matched to a gene; V was cut back by 6 bases and J by 0 bases. In DNA form, the CDR3 reads TGTGCCAGCAGCCGGGACAGTCATAGCAATCAGCCCCAGCATTTT. This sequence encodes CASSRDSHSNQPQHF.

V is TRBV27 and J is TRBJ1-1; D gene ambiguous. This CDR3 is built from 16 residues. Germline V gene lookup returns CDR1 MNHEY and CDR2 SMNVEV (reference sequence). Trimming shortened V by 8 bases and J by 3 bases, and 22 bases separated the two germline ends. The CDR3 protein is CASAILTVLGHTEAFF. In nucleotides, the CDR3 is TGTGCCAGCGCTATATTGACGGTTTTAGGGCACACTGAAGCTTTCTTT.

There are a few counts of this clonotype. The gene calls are TRBV30 and TRBJ1-1, with TRBD1 matching over 7 bases. Losses at the gene ends were 4 bases for V and 7 bases for J; bases not matched to a gene: 12. There are 14 residues in the CDR3. Germline CDR1 reads GTSNPN; CDR2 reads SVGIG (reference sequence). DNA of the CDR3: TGTGCCTGGAACTGGGGACAGACGAGGAATGAAGCTTTCTTT. This translates into CAWNWGQTRNEAFF. Full variable domain (outside the CDR3, taken from reference TRBV30 and TRBJ1-1): SQTIHQWPATLVQPVGSPLSLECTVEGTSNPNLYWYRQAAGRGLQLLFYSVGIGQISSEVPQNLSASRPQDRQFILSSKKLLLSDSGFYLCAWNWGQTRNEAFFGQGTRLTVV.

This clonotype turned up a few times. This chain uses TRBV6-1 with TRBJ2-2; D gene unclear. From germline, CDR1 is MNHNS and CDR2 SASEGT. This CDR3 is built from 15 residues. Trimming removed 6 bases at V and 5 bases at J, with 16 bases between. The CDR3 DNA reads TGTGCCAGCAGAGTCAGTGTATCAGCGACCGGGGAGCTGTTTTTT. Its protein is CASRVSVSATGELFF.

This clonotype was counted a few times. V and J are TRBV6-2 or TRBV6-3 and TRBJ2-5, with D hard to call. Trimming pared 7 bases from V and 5 bases from J, leaving 17 bases between. The CDR3 is 14 residues long. Germline V lookup: CDR1 MNHEY, CDR2 SVGEGT. The DNA of the CDR3 is TGTGCCAGCAATATCGGGCCCCTGGGGGAGACCCAGTACTTC. As protein: CASNIGPLGETQYF.

This clonotype was seen only a few times. The chain couples TRBV18 to TRBJ2-5; 9 nucleotides line up with TRBD2. The trim removed 5 bases at V and 5 bases at J, leaving 9 bases unmatched. The V gene's germline CDR1 is KGHSH and CDR2 LQKENI. CDR3 length equals 15 residues. The CDR3 bases are TGTGCCAGCTCAGCCAGCGGGAGGCCGGGTGAGACCCAGTACTTC. Residues: CASSASGRPGETQYF.

V and J are TRBV10-2 and TRBJ2-5; 13 nucleotides align to TRBD2. This CDR3 is built from 16 residues. Germline V gene data show CDR1 as WSHSY and CDR2 as SAAADI. V lost 3 bases and J lost 5; bases outside the gene matches: 6. This chain's CDR3 is CASSETSGRVMETQYF. CDR3 nucleotides: TGCGCCAGCAGTGAAACTAGCGGGAGGGTAATGGAGACCCAGTACTTC.

This clonotype was detected ten times or more. V usage is TRBV12-5 and J usage is TRBJ1-1; tentatively, D is TRBD1 (6 bases). Germline V gene lookup returns CDR1 LGHNT and CDR2 FRNRAP. V lost 2 bases to trimming and J lost 0 bases, with 10 bases between them. The CDR3 loop spans 15 amino acids. The CDR3 bases are TGTGCTAGTGGTTTGATCCCAGGGGTGAACACTGAAGCTTTCTTT. Translation gives CASGLIPGVNTEAFF.

This chain connects TRBV20-1 to TRBJ1-1; perhaps TRBD1 as D (5 bases). The germline V gene encodes CDR1 DFQATT and CDR2 SNEGSKA (reference sequence). The CDR3 has 14 residues. The germline V and J ends were trimmed by 7 bases and 0 bases, with 15 bases remaining between them. In DNA, the CDR3 is TGCAGTGTTCCCACCGGGACGATGAACACTGAAGCTTTCTTT. Residues: CSVPTGTMNTEAFF.